Each of the 14 T cell receptor beta chains below was sequenced from the same sample in a study of T-cell memory formation after mild COVID-19. TCRdb called the 5' RACE reads again in MiXCR, with one record for every CDR3 protein. This sample yields 500,000 to 600,000 distinct CDR3 sequences, of which roughly 17% are seen a single time; around 12% belongs to the top ten. The sequencing input was PBMCs or a T cell subset sorted from them (not recorded which). These receptors all come from an adult woman who had mild COVID-19 (a few samples of this study predate the infection). Cell type and time point are not known.

The chain joins TRBV7-8 to TRBJ1-1; D is unclear. This CDR3 is built from 17 residues. Trimming took 1 base from V and 1 from J, leaving 16 bases between them. Germline V lookup: CDR1 SGHVS, CDR2 FQNEAQ. The CDR3, as DNA: TGTGCCAGCAGCTTAGATTTGAGGCGGGAAAGGAACACTGAAGCTTTCTTT. Residues: CASSLDLRRERNTEAFF.

This clonotype was detected ten times or more. The V and J genes are TRBV6-2 or TRBV6-3 and TRBJ2-7, with 8 bases that match TRBD2. The CDR3 has 14 amino acids. Germline CDR1 MNHEY, CDR2 SVGEGT. The junction had 10 bases not matched to a gene; V was cut back by 6 bases and J by 6 bases. The CDR3 region is CASRFVAGISEQYF. The DNA for the CDR3 is TGTGCCAGCAGATTCGTAGCGGGAATTAGCGAGCAGTACTTC.

This clonotype was counted only a few times. This chain joins TRBV5-1 and TRBJ2-1; 10 bases agree with TRBD2. The V segment lost 5 bases and the J segment 5 bases; nucleotides outside the gene matches: 7. This CDR3 is 15 amino acids long. CDR1 is SGHRS and CDR2 is YFSETQ in the germline V gene. In nucleotides, the CDR3 is TGCGCCAGCAGTTTCCTAGCGGGAGCTCACAATGAGCAGTTCTTC. Protein: CASSFLAGAHNEQFF. Full variable domain (missing parts from reference TRBV5-1 and TRBJ2-1): KAGVTQTPRYLIKTRGQQVTLSCSPISGHRSVSWYQQTPGQGLQFLFEYFSETQRNKGNFPGRFSGRQFSNSRSEMNVSTLELGDSALYLCASSFLAGAHNEQFFGPGTRLTVL.

The genes are TRBV29-1 and TRBJ2-5; unclear D gene. The CDR3 spans 14 residues. CDR1 SQVTM and CDR2 ANQGSEA come from the germline V gene. V shed 6 bases and J shed 2 bases, with 16 bases lying between them. CDR3 loop: CSVLTNEEQETQYF. CDR3 in DNA: TGCAGCGTCCTTACAAACGAGGAACAAGAGACCCAGTACTTC.

The chain links TRBV10-3 to TRBJ1-3; tentative D call: TRBD1 (5 bases). From germline, CDR1 is ENHRY and CDR2 SYGVKD. The CDR3 loop spans 17 amino acids. Trimming removed 2 bases at V and 0 bases at J, with 14 bases between. In DNA, the CDR3 is TGTGCCATCAGTGAGGGAGGGGTCGCGACCTCTGGAAACACCATATATTTT. It is translated as CAISEGGVATSGNTIYF.

The DNA for the CDR3 is TGTGCCACCAGTGATACTCATCAGGGGCGCACTGAAGCTTTCTTT. This sequence encodes CATSDTHQGRTEAFF. The gene calls are TRBV24-1 and TRBJ1-1; possibly TRBD1 for D (6 bases). The CDR3 loop spans 15 amino acids. CDR1 and CDR2 from the germline V gene are KGHDR and SFDVKD. Between the trimmed V and J ends, which lost 3 bases and 4 bases, there was a span of 14 bases.

The chain has TRBV2 and TRBJ1-4; the D gene is possibly TRBD1 (5 bases). V lost 5 bases to trimming and J lost 8 bases, with 12 bases between them. Germline CDR1 reads SNHLY; CDR2 reads FYNNEI. The CDR3 is 13 residues long. CDR3 sequence reads: CASSRQGREKLFF. DNA for the CDR3: TGTGCCAGCAGTCGGCAGGGAAGGGAAAAACTGTTTTTT.

V is TRBV7-2 and J is TRBJ1-2; D is undetermined. Germline CDR1 SGHTA, CDR2 FQGNSA. This CDR3 spans 15 amino acids. V lost 5 bases and J 0 bases, leaving 13 bases between the germline ends. In nucleotides, the CDR3 is TGTGCCAGCAGCCCCGACACGGGGACTAACTATGGCTACACCTTC. This gives the protein CASSPDTGTNYGYTF.

This clonotype was counted at least ten times. This rearrangement joins TRBV5-1 to TRBJ2-7; D tentatively reads TRBD1 or TRBD2 (5 bases each). Trimming pared 3 bases from V and 5 bases from J, leaving 15 bases between. This CDR3 contains 14 residues. Germline V gives CDR1 SGHRS, CDR2 YFSETQ. CDR3 coding DNA: TGCGCCAGCAGCTCTGGGACGCCGAACAACGAGCAGTACTTC. As protein: CASSSGTPNNEQYF. Complete variable domain (other parts from reference TRBV5-1 and TRBJ2-7): KAGVTQTPRYLIKTRGQQVTLSCSPISGHRSVSWYQQTPGQGLQFLFEYFSETQRNKGNFPGRFSGRQFSNSRSEMNVSTLELGDSALYLCASSSGTPNNEQYFGPGTRLTVT.

The rearrangement uses TRBV7-3 and TRBJ1-1; possible D gene TRBD1, 5 bases. The CDR3 consists of 15 residues. V lost 3 bases, J lost 0 bases, and 11 bases lay in between. Germline V CDR1 and CDR2: SGHTA, FQGTGA. CDR3 protein: CASSLSGSMNTEAFF. The CDR3, as DNA: TGTGCCAGCAGCTTGTCAGGGTCCATGAACACTGAAGCTTTCTTT.

This clonotype has just a few counts. The chain uses TRBV7-9 and TRBJ1-2; possible D gene TRBD1, 6 bases. Deletions cut 3 bases from V and 2 bases from J, with 10 bases between. Germline CDR1 reads SEHNR; CDR2 reads FQNEAQ (reference sequence). The CDR3 runs 14 residues. The CDR3 sequence is CASSFGQTNYGYTF. CDR3 bases: TGTGCCAGCAGCTTTGGACAGACCAACTATGGCTACACCTTC.

This clonotype has just a few counts. This chain connects TRBV12-3 or TRBV12-4 to TRBJ2-7; D call uncertain. The V end lost 2 bases, the J end lost 0 bases, and 5 bases lay between the germline ends. This CDR3 region has 13 residues. The CDR3 is CASSLLDSYEQYF. The CDR3, as DNA: TGTGCCAGCAGTTTACTAGACTCCTACGAGCAGTACTTC.

Ten or more counts support this clonotype. The chain couples TRBV7-9 to TRBJ2-7; TRBD1 agrees at 7 bases. With 6 bases clipped from V and 3 bases from J, the junction kept 5 bases outside the gene matches. This CDR3 spans 13 amino acids. Germline CDR1 reads SEHNR; CDR2 reads FQNEAQ (reference sequence). As DNA, the CDR3 is TGTGCCAGCAGAACCACAGGGGTCTACGAGCAGTACTTC. Amino acids: CASRTTGVYEQYF.

This clonotype has more than one count but fewer than ten. J is TRBJ2-1 and V is TRBV7-9; TRBD1 or TRBD2 may be the D gene (5 bases each). Germline V gene sequence: CDR1 SEHNR, CDR2 FQNEAQ (reference sequence). The ends were cut back, 5 bases at V and 10 bases at J, with 15 bases in the middle. The CDR3 length is 13 residues. CDR3 loop: CASSLNPGTEQFF. For the CDR3, the DNA is TGTGCCAGCAGCCTTAACCCCGGGACCGAGCAGTTCTTC.